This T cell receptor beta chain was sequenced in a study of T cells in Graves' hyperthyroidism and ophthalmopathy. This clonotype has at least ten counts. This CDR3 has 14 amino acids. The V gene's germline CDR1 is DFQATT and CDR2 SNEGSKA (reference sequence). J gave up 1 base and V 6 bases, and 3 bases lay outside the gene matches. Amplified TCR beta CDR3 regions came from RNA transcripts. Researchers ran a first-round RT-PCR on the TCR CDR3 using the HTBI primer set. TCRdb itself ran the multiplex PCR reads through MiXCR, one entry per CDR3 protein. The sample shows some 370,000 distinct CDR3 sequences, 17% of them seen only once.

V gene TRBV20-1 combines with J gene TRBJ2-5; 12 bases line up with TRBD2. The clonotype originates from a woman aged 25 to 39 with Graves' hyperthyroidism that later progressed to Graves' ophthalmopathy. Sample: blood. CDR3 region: CSARTSGIQETQYF. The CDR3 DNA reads TGCAGTGCGAGGACTAGCGGGATCCAAGAGACCCAGTACTTC.